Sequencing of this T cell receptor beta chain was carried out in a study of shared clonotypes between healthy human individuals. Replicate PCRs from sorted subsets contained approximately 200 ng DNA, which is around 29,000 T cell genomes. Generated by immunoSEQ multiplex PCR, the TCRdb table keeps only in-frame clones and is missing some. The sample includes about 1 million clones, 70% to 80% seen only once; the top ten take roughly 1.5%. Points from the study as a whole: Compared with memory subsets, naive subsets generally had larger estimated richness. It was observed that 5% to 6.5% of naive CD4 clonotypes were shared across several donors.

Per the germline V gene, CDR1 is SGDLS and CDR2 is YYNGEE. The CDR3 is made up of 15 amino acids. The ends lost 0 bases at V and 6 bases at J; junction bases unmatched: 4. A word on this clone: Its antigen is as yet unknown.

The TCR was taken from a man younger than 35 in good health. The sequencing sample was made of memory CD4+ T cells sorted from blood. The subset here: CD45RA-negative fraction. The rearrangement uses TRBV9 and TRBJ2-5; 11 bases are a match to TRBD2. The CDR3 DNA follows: TGTGCCAGCAGCGTAGAAGCTAGCGGGGGGAAGACCCAGTACTTC. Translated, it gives CASSVEASGGKTQYF.